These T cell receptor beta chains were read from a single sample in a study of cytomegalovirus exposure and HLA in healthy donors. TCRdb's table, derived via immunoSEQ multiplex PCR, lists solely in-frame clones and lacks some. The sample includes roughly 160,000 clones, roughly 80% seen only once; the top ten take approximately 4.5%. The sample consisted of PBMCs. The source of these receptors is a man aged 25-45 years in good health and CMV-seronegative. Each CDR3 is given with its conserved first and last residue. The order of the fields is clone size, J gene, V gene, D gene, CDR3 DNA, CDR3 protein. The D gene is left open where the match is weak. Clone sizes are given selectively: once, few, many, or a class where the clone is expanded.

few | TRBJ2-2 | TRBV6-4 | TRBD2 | TGTGCCAGCAGAGTTCTAGCGGGGAACACCGGGGAGCTGTTTTTT | CASRVLAGNTGELFF
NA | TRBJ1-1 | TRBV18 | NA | TGTGCCAGCTCACAACAGATCTCCATGAACACTGAAGCTTTCTTT | CASSQQISMNTEAFF
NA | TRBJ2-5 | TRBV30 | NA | TGTGCCTGGAGTGTAAGAGCTCTTGGAAGGGGATTTCAAGAGACCCAGTACTTC | CAWSVRALGRGFQETQYF
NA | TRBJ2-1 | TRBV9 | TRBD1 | TGTGCCAGCAGCGTAGGGACAGGCCAGGAGTACAATGAGCAGTTCTTC | CASSVGTGQEYNEQFF
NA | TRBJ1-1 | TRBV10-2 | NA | TGCGCCAGCAGTGCACAGGGATCGAACACTGAAGCTTTCTTT | CASSAQGSNTEAFF
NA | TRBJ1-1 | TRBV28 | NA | TGTGCCAGCAGTCCGCCAGGGAGGGGAGGCACTGAAGCTTTCTTT | CASSPPGRGGTEAFF
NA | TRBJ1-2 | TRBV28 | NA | TGTGCCAGCAGTCCCTGGCGGGCGCCTAACTATGGCTACACCTTC | CASSPWRAPNYGYTF
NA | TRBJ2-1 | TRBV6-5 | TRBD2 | TGTGCCAGCAGTCCGATAGCGGGAGACTACAATGAGCAGTTCTTC | CASSPIAGDYNEQFF
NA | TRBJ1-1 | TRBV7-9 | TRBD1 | TGTTCCAGCAGCTTAGTTGGACAGGGTTTTGTTTTTCGGGCTTTCTTT | CSSSLVGQGFVFRAFF
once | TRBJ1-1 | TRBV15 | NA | TGTGCCACCAGCAGATACTCGAGTGTCACTGAAGCTTTCTTT | CATSRYSSVTEAFF
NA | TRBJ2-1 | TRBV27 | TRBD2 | TGTGCCAGCAGTCCACTAGCGGCGACGCTTGAGCAGTTCTTC | CASSPLAATLEQFF
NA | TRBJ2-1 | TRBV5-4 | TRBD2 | TGTGCCAGCAGCACGAGCGGGAGCTCCTACAATGAGCAGTTCTTC | CASSTSGSSYNEQFF
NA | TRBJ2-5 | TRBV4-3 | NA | TGCGCCAGCAGCCAAGATCGAAAAGGGGCTGAAGAGACCCAGTACTTC | CASSQDRKGAEETQYF
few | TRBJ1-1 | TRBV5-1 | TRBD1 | TGCGCCAGCAAGGGACAGGGGGCGACTGAAGCTTTCTTT | CASKGQGATEAFF
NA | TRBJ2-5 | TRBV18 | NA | TGTGCCAGCTCACAGGTACCAGGGGAGACCCAGTACTTC | CASSQVPGETQYF
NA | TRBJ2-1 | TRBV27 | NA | TGTGCCAGCAGAGCAGAGATGGCTAGTCCTGAGCAGTTCTTC | CASRAEMASPEQFF
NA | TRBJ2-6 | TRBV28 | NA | TGTGCCAGCAGTACCACGGACAGCCAGAGCTCTGGGGCCAACGTCCTGACTTTC | CASSTTDSQSSGANVLTF
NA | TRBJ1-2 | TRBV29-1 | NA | TGCAGCGTTACCGGGGGAGGGAGTTATGGCTACACCTTC | CSVTGGGSYGYTF
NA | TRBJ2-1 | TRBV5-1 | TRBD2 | TGCGCCAGCAGCTTGGAGCTAGCGGGAGGGCGGACTGAGCAGTTCTTC | CASSLELAGGRTEQFF
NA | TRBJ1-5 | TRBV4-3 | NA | TGCGCCAGCAGCCAAGAGCTCCGCGAGCCCCAGCATTTT | CASSQELREPQHF
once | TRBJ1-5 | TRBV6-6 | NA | TGTGCCAGCATCGGGGATAGTGGGGGCGCGGGTCAGCCCCAGCATTTT | CASIGDSGGAGQPQHF
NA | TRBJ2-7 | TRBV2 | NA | TGTGCCAGCATGGGGCAGGGTCTCTACGAGCAGTACTTC | CASMGQGLYEQYF
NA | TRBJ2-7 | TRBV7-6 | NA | TGTGCCAGCAGCTCCCGAATTAGAGGCGGCGCCCCATACGAGCAGTACTTC | CASSSRIRGGAPYEQYF
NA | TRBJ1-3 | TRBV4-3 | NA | TGCGCCAGCAGCTCGACAGGCTCTGGAAACACCATATATTTT | CASSSTGSGNTIYF
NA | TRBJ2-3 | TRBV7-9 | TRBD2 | TGTGCCAGCAGCTATAGGCGGGAGCGCACAGATACGCAGTATTTT | CASSYRRERTDTQYF
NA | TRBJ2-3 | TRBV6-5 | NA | TGTGCCAGCAGTTACACGCAGGCCATTCTTTCGGATACGCAGTATTTT | CASSYTQAILSDTQYF
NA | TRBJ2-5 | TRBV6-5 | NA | TGTGCCAGCAGTTTTCGACGAGTCGGGCAAGAGACCCAGTACTTC | CASSFRRVGQETQYF